These T cell receptor beta chains were read from a single sample in a study of cytomegalovirus exposure and HLA in healthy donors. TCRdb's copy holds only in-frame clones and misses some; the assay was immunoSEQ multiplex PCR. The top ten clones hold 2.5% to 3% of a sample with under 200,000 clones, roughly 70% of them seen once. The sample comprised PBMCs. These receptors were obtained from a woman aged 50 to 60 in good health and CMV-seropositive. Both conserved end residues are trimmed from each CDR3. Size is omitted from some rows. Given values are once, few, many or a class for expanded clones.

V	size	J	CDR3
TRBV5-4	once	TRBJ2-7	ASSLSAERAPYEQY
TRBV6-6	few	NA	ASRASGGSYEQY
TRBV7-6	NA	TRBJ2-5	AVHSGGFETQY
TRBV10-2	NA	TRBJ1-6	ASSEQPGWITPLH
TRBV7-8	once	TRBJ1-1	ASSFGQHTEAF
TRBV7-9	NA	TRBJ2-7	ASSPRLGVSSYEQY
TRBV5-1	NA	TRBJ1-4	ASSLARGAGEKLF
TRBV5-6	NA	TRBJ2-4	ASSATGGYRNIQY
TRBV5-4	NA	TRBJ1-1	ASSTRQGKDMNTEAF
TRBV7-9	NA	TRBJ2-3	ASSLDGSTDTQY
TRBV19	NA	TRBJ2-7	ASSSLTGTPSYEQY
TRBV5-1	NA	TRBJ1-6	ASKSEGAGSPLH
TRBV2	NA	TRBJ1-2	ATLGVIGYGYT
TRBV5-4	NA	TRBJ2-7	ASSLSGYEQY
TRBV5-1	NA	TRBJ1-2	ASSKQGDGYGYT
TRBV5-1	NA	TRBJ1-1	ASSPNPGQGTGGAF
TRBV6-5	NA	TRBJ1-2	ASRRGPNYGYT
TRBV7-8	few	TRBJ1-6	ASSLERDNSPLH
TRBV27	once	TRBJ1-2	ASSLTPQGSNYGYT
TRBV5-1	NA	TRBJ1-5	ASSFDGVSNQPQH
TRBV5-1	few	TRBJ1-2	ASSLEPGTAYGYT
TRBV2	NA	TRBJ1-2	ASTDPGDPYGYT
TRBV19	NA	TRBJ2-7	ASSILLAGSYEQY
TRBV7-9	few	TRBJ2-3	ASSGGGMADTQY
TRBV27	NA	TRBJ2-3	ASRTGTGGGTDTQY
TRBV11-2	NA	TRBJ2-3	ASSPWGRVNTDTQY
TRBV27	NA	TRBJ2-7	ASSPPPGTSYEQY
TRBV19	once	TRBJ1-1	ASRTGEENTEAF
TRBV2	few	NA	ASSEKNEQY
TRBV5-1	few	TRBJ2-5	ASSLGRTSGLQETQY
TRBV6-5	many	TRBJ2-7	ASSYDGEQY
TRBV5-6	NA	TRBJ1-2	ASSRGIPNHGYT
TRBV19	NA	TRBJ1-5	ASSISQTTAYQPQH
TRBV5-1	NA	TRBJ1-1	ASSFSAGANTEAF
TRBV30	NA	TRBJ1-6	AWTLWHNSPLH
TRBV2	once	TRBJ1-1	ASSPDTNTEAF
TRBV5-4	NA	TRBJ1-2	ASSFGGSTNYGYT
TRBV7-9	NA	TRBJ1-1	ASSYRRELEAF
TRBV4-1	NA	TRBJ2-1	ASSQTSGVLTEQF
TRBV28	NA	TRBJ2-3	ASSLWTDTDTQY
TRBV29-1	once	TRBJ1-1	SVIRTGGYTEAF
TRBV5-4	NA	TRBJ1-2	ASSLGHTREGYT
TRBV5-1	NA	TRBJ2-3	ASSTDSRDTQY
TRBV30	NA	TRBJ1-1	AWSALDRDTEAF
TRBV7-8	NA	TRBJ1-2	ASSSAQANYGYT
TRBV18	once	TRBJ1-4	ASSPDRDRGHEKLF
TRBV29-1	NA	TRBJ2-6	SVAQGLSGANVLT
TRBV5-1	NA	TRBJ1-2	ASRPGGRNYGYT
TRBV2	once	TRBJ2-4	ASTREAKNIQY
TRBV18	NA	TRBJ1-1	ASSPPYGVGTEAF
TRBV29-1	NA	TRBJ1-2	SVDNGRGSGYT
TRBV27	NA	TRBJ2-1	ASSSQVFAGDEQF
TRBV5-1	once	TRBJ2-5	ASSPARQSLQETQY
TRBV7-7	NA	TRBJ2-5	ASSLGHQETQY
TRBV2	NA	TRBJ1-6	ASRGSGVDPLH
TRBV11-3	NA	TRBJ2-3	ASSLDITGFADTQY
TRBV5-1	few	TRBJ1-6	ASSLETDNSPLH
TRBV2	NA	TRBJ1-1	ASGEGGPPEAF
TRBV5-5	NA	TRBJ1-2	ASSLQGARGYT